The following is a TCR beta chain sequence with its context. The data are from a study of blood T cell repertoires in COVID-19. Using immunoSEQ multiplex PCR, the repertoire was profiled, and TCRdb retains in-frame clones only, with some absent. The top ten clones hold roughly 0.8% of a sample with over 250,000 clones, approximately 86% of them seen once. Trimming pared 10 bases from V and 5 bases from J, leaving 20 bases between. From germline, CDR1 is KGHSH and CDR2 LQKENI. The CDR3 length is 14 residues. Sample: peripheral blood. This TCR was sampled from a woman aged 25 to 39 with acute or convalescent COVID-19. V gene TRBV18 combines with J gene TRBJ2-5; maybe TRBD1 (6 bases). In DNA form, the CDR3 reads TGTGCCACTTCCAGGGACAACCTACGGGAGACCCAGTACTTC. It yields the protein CATSRDNLRETQYF.